The 24 T cell receptor beta chains listed next were all sequenced from one sample in a study of shared clonotypes between healthy human individuals. TCRdb's table, derived via immunoSEQ multiplex PCR, lists solely in-frame clones and lacks some. The profile shows nearly 1,000,000 clones, more than 75% of them singletons. The specimen was memory CD4+ T cells sorted from blood. As for subset: CD45RA-negative fraction. Every receptor here comes from a young man in good health.

The genes are TRBV10-3 and TRBJ2-7; 9 bases line up with TRBD2. The junction had 9 bases not matched to a gene; V was cut back by 5 bases and J by 4 bases. This CDR3 spans 15 amino acids. The germline CDR1 and CDR2 sequences are ENHRY and SYGVKD. As DNA, the CDR3 is TGTGCCATCAGTTCACCGGCGGGAGGGAGATACGAGCAGTACTTC. Translation: CAISSPAGGRYEQYF.

A few counts support this clone. The V call is TRBV5-6, the J call TRBJ1-1; a weak D match, TRBD1 (6 bases). Germline CDR1 and CDR2: SGHDT and YYEEEE. The CDR3 runs to 16 residues. V lost 4 bases to trimming and J lost 4 bases, with 20 bases between them. CDR3 in DNA: TGTGCCAGCAGCCCAGGTACAGGGCGGGGTAGCACTGAAGCTTTCTTT. Its translation is CASSPGTGRGSTEAFF.

About this clone itself: The sample has other DNA sequences that encode this CDR3 too. The chain has TRBV18 and TRBJ2-1, with 8 bases aligning to TRBD2. This CDR3 comprises 12 residues. The germline CDR1 and CDR2 sequences are KGHSH and LQKENI. V lost 6 bases, J lost 7 bases, and 2 bases stayed unmatched. In nucleotides, the CDR3 is TGTGCCAGCTCTCCTAGCGGGAATGAGCAGTTCTTC. Amino acid sequence: CASSPSGNEQFF. Full variable domain (missing parts from reference TRBV18 and TRBJ2-1): NAGVMQNPRHLVRRRGQEARLRCSPMKGHSHVYWYRQLPEEGLKFMVYLQKENIIDESGMPKERFSAEFPKEGPSILRIQQVVRGDSAAYFCASSPSGNEQFFGPGTRLTVL.

This clone occurred a few times. This rearrangement joins TRBV5-4 to TRBJ2-5; D unresolved. V dropped 4 bases and J dropped 1 base, with 14 bases sitting between them. CDR1 is SGHNT and CDR2 is YYREEE in the germline V gene (reference sequence). This CDR3 has 15 amino acids. The CDR3 loop is CASSDPRGSQETQYF. CDR3 bases: TGTGCCAGCAGCGATCCCCGCGGATCCCAAGAGACCCAGTACTTC.

The J gene is TRBJ2-3, the V gene TRBV5-4; D remains unclear. V was pared by 0 bases and J by 4 bases, with 3 bases between. This CDR3 has 12 residues. Germline V gene sequence: CDR1 SGHNT, CDR2 YYREEE (reference sequence). CDR3 nucleotide sequence: TGTGCCAGCAGCTTGGTGTCAGATACGCAGTATTTT. It specifies CASSLVSDTQYF.

Of note for this clone: Being one base from a much bigger clone, this may be a read error. The chain carries TRBV2 and TRBJ2-3; D ambiguous. CDR1 is SNHLY and CDR2 is FYNNEI in the germline V gene. The ends were cut back, 6 bases at V and 2 bases at J, with 3 bases in the middle. The CDR3 is made up of 11 amino acids. CDR3 sequence: CASSPTDTQYF. CDR3 in DNA: TGTGCCAGCAGCCCCACAGATACGCAGTATTTT.

This chain connects TRBV7-8 to TRBJ2-3; the D is unclear. The length of the CDR3 is 15 residues. Trimming removed 1 base from V and 1 base from J, with 9 bases in between. Germline-derived CDR1 and CDR2 are SGHVS and FQNEAQ. The CDR3 DNA is TGTGCCAGCAGCTTAGAACAGCTTGGCACAGATACGCAGTATTTT. Its protein product is CASSLEQLGTDTQYF. Drawing the rest from reference TRBV7-8 and TRBJ2-3, the complete variable domain is GAGVSQSPRYKVAKRGQDVALRCDPISGHVSLFWYQQALGQGPEFLTYFQNEAQLDKSGLPSDRFFAERPEGSVSTLKIQRTQQEDSAVYLCASSLEQLGTDTQYFGPGTRLTVL.

The chain uses TRBV21-1 and TRBJ2-4; the table's TRBD2 call for D was not verified on the DNA. TRBV21-1 is noted as a pseudogene. The CDR3 has 18 residues. As DNA, the CDR3 is TGTGCCAGCAGCGCCTGCCGGTTCTTACTATTAGCCAAAAACATTCAGTACTTC. Its protein product is CASSACRFLLLAKNIQYF.

This chain connects TRBV30 to TRBJ1-6; possibly TRBD1 for D (5 bases). The V gene's germline CDR1 is GTSNPN and CDR2 SVGIG (reference sequence). V was trimmed by 3 bases and J by 6 bases, leaving 12 bases between them. This CDR3 contains 14 residues. The CDR3 sequence is CAWRGYDSNSPLHF. In nucleotides, the CDR3 is TGTGCCTGGAGGGGGTACGACAGTAATTCACCCCTCCACTTT.

The chain recombines TRBV30 with TRBJ2-3, with TRBD1 matching 9 bases. In germline, CDR1 is GTSNPN, CDR2 SVGIG (reference sequence). The length of the CDR3 is 15 residues. Trimming took 2 bases from V and 0 from J; bases not matched to a gene: 3. The CDR3 is CAWSPGTGSTDTQYF. The CDR3 nucleotides are TGTGCCTGGAGTCCAGGGACAGGGAGCACAGATACGCAGTATTTT.

V usage is TRBV28 and J usage is TRBJ2-1; 10 nucleotides line up with TRBD2. The junction had 8 bases not matched to a gene; V was cut back by 4 bases and J by 2 bases. The CDR3 contains 17 residues. CDR1 and CDR2 (germline): MDHEN, SYDVKM. This chain's CDR3 is CASSSGIAGGPYNEQFF. DNA for the CDR3: TGTGCCAGCAGTTCAGGAATAGCGGGGGGCCCCTACAATGAGCAGTTCTTC.

The genes are TRBV30 and TRBJ1-1; no reliable D call. The germline V and J ends were trimmed by 0 bases and 5 bases, with 16 bases remaining between them. Germline V CDR1 and CDR2: GTSNPN, SVGIG (reference sequence). The CDR3 runs to 15 residues. CDR3: CAWSVTRHLGTEAFF. The CDR3 region has the DNA TGTGCCTGGAGTGTGACTAGACATTTAGGGACTGAAGCTTTCTTT.

This clone was detected only once. The gene calls are TRBV19 and TRBJ1-6; D possibly corresponds to TRBD1 (6 bases). This CDR3 comprises 15 residues. The V gene lost 3 bases and the J gene lost 0 bases, with 6 bases spanning the gap. Germline CDR1 and CDR2: LNHDA and SQIVND (reference sequence). The CDR3 is CASSIRGSYNSPLHF. In DNA, the CDR3 is TGTGCCAGTAGTATCAGGGGCTCCTATAATTCACCCCTCCACTTT.

This clone was seen many times. The V and J genes are TRBV2 and TRBJ2-7; the D gene could be TRBD1 or TRBD2 (6 bases each). The CDR3 sequence is 16 residues long. Deletions cut 8 bases from V and 2 bases from J, with 22 bases between. The germline V gene encodes CDR1 SNHLY and CDR2 FYNNEI. Here the CDR3 reads CASRGTRGPTPYEQYF. The CDR3 nucleotides read TGTGCCAGCCGGGGGACACGGGGACCAACTCCCTACGAGCAGTACTTC.

About this clone itself: This sequence may be a read error, since a much larger clone differs from it by one base. This chain links TRBV21-1 with TRBJ2-7; TRBD2 is the table's D call and was not checked against the DNA. TRBV21-1 counts as a pseudogene. This CDR3 is built from 17 residues. Written as DNA, the CDR3 is TGTGCCAGCAGCAAAGAAAGGACTGGCGGGAGTCCCTACGAGCAGTACTTC. Its translation: CASSKERTGGSPYEQYF.

V is TRBV18 and J is TRBJ2-3, with D tentatively TRBD1 (5 bases). This CDR3 has 17 residues. V was trimmed by 2 bases and J by 4 bases, leaving 19 bases between them. Germline V gene data show CDR1 as KGHSH and CDR2 as LQKENI. The DNA of the CDR3 is TGTGCCAGCTCACCATTGGGGCCCCCGCAAAGTGCAGATACGCAGTATTTT. Its translation: CASSPLGPPQSADTQYF.

V usage is TRBV6-5 and J usage is TRBJ2-7; maybe TRBD1 (6 bases). This CDR3 is built from 15 residues. Trimming took 2 bases from V and 5 from J, leaving 16 bases between them. Germline V gene lookup returns CDR1 MNHEY and CDR2 SVGAGI. Here the CDR3 DNA reads TGTGCCAGCAGTTACCGAGGACAAGGGGGTAACGAGCAGTACTTC. It encodes CASSYRGQGGNEQYF.

This clone occurred a few times. The V call is TRBV5-1, the J call TRBJ1-6; 9 nucleotides match TRBD1. Germline CDR1 SGHRS, CDR2 YFSETQ. V gave up 4 bases and J gave up 8 bases; unmatched junction bases: 7. The CDR3 has 15 amino acids. CDR3 coding DNA: TGCGCCAGCAGCCGCACAGGGGGCAGGGATTCACCCCTCCACTTT. Its protein product is CASSRTGGRDSPLHF.

In its sample, this clone was seen many times. The V and J genes are TRBV4-1 and TRBJ2-7, with D possibly TRBD2 on 5 matching bases. The germline CDR1 and CDR2 sequences are MGHRA and YSYEKL. This CDR3 has 16 residues. Trimming removed 0 bases from V and 7 bases from J, with 19 bases in between. CDR3 residues: CASSQERPSKRGEQYF. The CDR3 DNA sequence: TGCGCCAGCAGCCAAGAAAGGCCTAGCAAGCGTGGGGAGCAGTACTTC.

The chain links TRBV5-4 to TRBJ1-1; unclear D gene. There are 13 residues in the CDR3. Looked up from germline, CDR1 is SGHNT and CDR2 is YYREEE (reference sequence). Trimming took off 4 bases at V and 4 bases at J, with 11 bases between the two ends. The CDR3 region has the DNA TGTGCCAGCAGCACTCCACCTAGCACTGAAGCTTTCTTT. Encoded protein: CASSTPPSTEAFF. Full variable domain (outside the CDR3, taken from reference TRBV5-4 and TRBJ1-1): ETGVTQSPTHLIKTRGQQVTLRCSSQSGHNTVSWYQQALGQGPQFIFQYYREEENGRGNFPPRFSGLQFPNYSSELNVNALELDDSALYLCASSTPPSTEAFFGQGTRLTVV.

The chain links TRBV6-1 to TRBJ2-1, with TRBD1 matching over 10 bases. This CDR3 comprises 15 residues. V shed 5 bases, J shed 3 bases, and the junction held 4 bases outside the gene matches. Per germline, CDR1 MNHNS and CDR2 SASEGT. CDR3 DNA sequence: TGTGCCAGCAGTCCGGACAGGGGGATCTACAATGAGCAGTTCTTC. Its translation: CASSPDRGIYNEQFF.

The V gene is TRBV5-1, the J gene TRBJ2-5, with 7 bases aligning to TRBD1. Germline values: CDR1 SGHRS, CDR2 YFSETQ. The junction had 13 bases not matched to a gene; V was cut back by 4 bases and J by 10 bases. The CDR3 runs 14 residues. The CDR3 reads CASSNSTGTDVQYF. Here the CDR3 DNA reads TGCGCCAGCAGCAACTCCACCGGGACAGATGTCCAGTACTTC.

This sequence joins TRBV7-8 and TRBJ1-3; D gene uncertain. V was trimmed by 1 base and J by 0 bases, leaving 13 bases between them. The germline V gene has CDR1 SGHVS and CDR2 FQNEAQ. The CDR3 is made up of 17 amino acids. The CDR3 loop reads CASSLEVGVRSGNTIYF. CDR3 nucleotide sequence: TGTGCCAGCAGCTTAGAGGTCGGGGTGCGCTCTGGAAACACCATATATTTT.

The count of this clone is one. The genes are TRBV12-2 and TRBJ1-1; the table's TRBD1 call for D was not verified on the DNA. TRBV12-2 is assigned pseudogene status. The CDR3 totals 16 residues. The CDR3 DNA sequence: TGTGCAAGTCGCTTAAGTCAGACAGGGGGTAACGCTGAAGCTTTCTTT. It encodes CASRLSQTGGNAEAFF.